Following are 26 T cell receptor beta chains from one sample sequenced in a study of a mutant IDH1 vaccine in newly diagnosed glioma (dated by TCRdb to the early 2020s). The antigens these receptors bind are not known. The protocol used for the library was the immunoSEQ multiplex PCR assay. Held by TCRdb, this immuneACCESS table contains in-frame sequences only and omits some clones. Under half of the omission traces to an unresolved V gene where checked; the cause of the rest is unknown. Recorded for this sample are 40,000 to 55,000 clones; 91% of them occurred a single time. The ten largest clones capture under 2.5% of the sample. The sample's time point label is to be understood as: week 11, during vaccination. Each vaccine dose was 300 ug of a 20-mer mutant IDH1 peptide in Montanide, given subcutaneously with topical imiquimod. Sample: PBMCs, taken from a glioma patient whose treatment included an IDH1 peptide vaccine. All receptors come from a man aged 50 to 59 with glioma.

The chain uses TRBV2 and TRBJ2-1; TRBD2 is a possible D gene (5 bases). Between the trimmed V and J ends, which lost 8 bases and 3 bases, there was a span of 8 bases. The CDR3 runs 12 residues. CDR1 is SNHLY and CDR2 is FYNNEI in the germline V gene. The CDR3 loop is CASGLDYNEQFF. The CDR3 DNA reads as TGTGCCAGCGGACTGGACTACAATGAGCAGTTCTTC.

J is TRBJ2-2 and V is TRBV4-3, with D perhaps TRBD1 or TRBD2 (5 bases each). Germline V gene lookup returns CDR1 LGHNA and CDR2 YSLEER. The CDR3 loop spans 16 amino acids. V was shortened by 0 bases and J by 6 bases, with 14 bases between the two germline ends. DNA for the CDR3: TGCGCCAGCAGCCAAGACTTCGCTCGAGGGGCCGGGGAGCTGTTTTTT. Encoded protein: CASSQDFARGAGELFF.

This clone was observed a few times. V is TRBV4-3 and J is TRBJ1-1, with D tentatively TRBD1 (5 bases). V lost 5 bases to trimming and J lost 1 base, with 14 bases between them. CDR1 and CDR2 from the germline V gene are LGHNA and YSLEER. This CDR3 is 15 amino acids long. CDR3 nucleotide sequence: TGCGCCAGCAGCGGGGGGGGGTTTGGGAACACTGAAGCTTTCTTT. This gives the protein CASSGGGFGNTEAFF.

This clone was seen only a few times. The chain links TRBV5-4 to TRBJ2-7; TRBD2 aligns across 10 bases. This CDR3 has 15 amino acids. Germline lookup yields CDR1 SGHNT and CDR2 YYREEE (reference sequence). V gave up 3 bases and J gave up 7 bases; unmatched junction bases: 10. The CDR3 reads CASSSSTVAGGEQYF. The CDR3 DNA sequence: TGTGCCAGCAGCTCCTCAACGGTAGCGGGAGGAGAGCAGTACTTC.

The CDR3 coding sequence is TGTGCCAGCAGCGTGGGACCAACTAGCACTGAAGCTTTCTTT. It translates to CASSVGPTSTEAFF. J is TRBJ1-1 and V is TRBV7-6, with D perhaps matching TRBD1 (5 bases). The V end lost 5 bases, the J end lost 4 bases, and 14 bases lay between the germline ends. This CDR3 contains 14 residues. Per germline, CDR1 SGHVS and CDR2 FNYEAQ. The full variable domain, its missing parts supplied by reference TRBV7-6 and TRBJ1-1, is GAGVSQSPRYKVTKRGQDVALRCDPISGHVSLYWYRQALGQGPEFLTYFNYEAQQDKSGLPNDRFSAERPEGSISTLTIQRTEQRDSAMYRCASSVGPTSTEAFFGQGTRLTVV.

This clone was observed once. The chain couples TRBV6-6 to TRBJ2-1, with 7 bases lining up with TRBD2. The CDR3 length is 15 residues. After removal of 2 bases from V and 8 bases from J, the junction contained 9 bases not matched to a gene. CDR1 and CDR2 (germline): MNHNY, SVGAGI (reference sequence). CDR3 loop: CASSYGGTKVHEQFF. CDR3 DNA: TGTGCCAGCAGTTACGGCGGGACTAAGGTCCATGAGCAGTTCTTC.

In nucleotides, the CDR3 is TGTGCCAGCAGTTACCCGGGGTCTGAAAAGCAGCATTTT. The encoded protein is CASSYPGSEKQHF. J is TRBJ1-5 and V is TRBV6-5; unclear D gene. V lost 2 bases, J lost 13 bases, and 15 bases lay in between. The CDR3 is 13 amino acids. Germline CDR1 reads MNHEY; CDR2 reads SVGAGI.

This chain connects TRBV30 to TRBJ2-3, with unresolved D. The CDR3 is made up of 13 amino acids. Germline values: CDR1 GTSNPN, CDR2 SVGIG (reference sequence). V was clipped by 0 bases and J by 6 bases, with 10 bases between them. Written as DNA, the CDR3 is TGTGCCTGGAGTGTACTGAATCGGGATACGCAGTATTTT. It specifies CAWSVLNRDTQYF.

The chain uses TRBV5-1 and TRBJ1-6; possibly TRBD1 for D (5 bases). Trimming removed 0 bases at V and 5 bases at J, with 9 bases between. Germline loops: CDR1 SGHRS, CDR2 YFSETQ. CDR3 length equals 15 residues. In nucleotides, the CDR3 is TGCGCCAGCAGCTTGGGACAGCCTGATAATTCACCCCTCCACTTT. It translates to CASSLGQPDNSPLHF.

V gene TRBV7-8 combines with J gene TRBJ1-1; D gene ambiguous. The CDR3 loop spans 14 amino acids. Germline V CDR1 and CDR2: SGHVS, FQNEAQ. V was clipped by 1 base and J by 5 bases, with 11 bases between them. The CDR3 protein is CASSLVDSKTEAFF. The CDR3 DNA reads as TGTGCCAGCAGCTTAGTAGACTCGAAAACTGAAGCTTTCTTT. The variable domain in full, with the rest retrieved from reference TRBV7-8 and TRBJ1-1, is GAGVSQSPRYKVAKRGQDVALRCDPISGHVSLFWYQQALGQGPEFLTYFQNEAQLDKSGLPSDRFFAERPEGSVSTLKIQRTQQEDSAVYLCASSLVDSKTEAFFGQGTRLTVV.

The J gene is TRBJ2-5, the V gene TRBV7-2, with a possible D match to TRBD1 (7 bases). The V end was cut by 7 bases, the J end by 1 base, with 19 bases between. CDR3 length: 16 amino acids. Germline assignment: CDR1 SGHTA and CDR2 FQGNSA. CDR3 loop: CASTTQGGGAQETQYF. For the CDR3, the DNA is TGTGCCAGCACCACCCAGGGGGGCGGGGCCCAAGAGACCCAGTACTTC. Filled out from reference TRBV7-2 and TRBJ2-5, the complete variable domain reads GAGVSQSPSNKVTEKGKDVELRCDPISGHTALYWYRQSLGQGLEFLIYFQGNSAPDKSGLPSDRFSAERTGGSVSTLTIQRTQQEDSAVYLCASTTQGGGAQETQYFGPGTRLLVL.

The rearrangement joins TRBV6-6 to TRBJ1-1; no firm D call. Germline V gene data show CDR1 as MNHNY and CDR2 as SVGAGI (reference sequence). This CDR3 is 13 amino acids long. Trimming removed 7 bases from V and 0 bases from J, with 9 bases in between. The CDR3 DNA is TGTGCCAGCATAAAAACCCTGAACACTGAAGCTTTCTTT. Its translation: CASIKTLNTEAFF.

The V gene is TRBV4-3, the J gene TRBJ1-3; D not certain. The germline V gene encodes CDR1 LGHNA and CDR2 YSLEER. CDR3 length: 12 residues. Trimming took 3 bases from V and 4 from J, leaving 4 bases between them. The CDR3 loop is CASSHDGNTIYF. The DNA of the CDR3 is TGCGCCAGCAGCCACGACGGAAACACCATATATTTT.

The chain recombines TRBV6-6 with TRBJ1-5, with 8 nucleotides matching TRBD1. The ends lost 7 bases at V and 6 bases at J; junction bases unmatched: 11. This CDR3 has 15 amino acids. Germline CDR1 reads MNHNY; CDR2 reads SVGAGI (reference sequence). The CDR3 region is CASTLAPRGLQPQHF. DNA of the CDR3: TGTGCCAGCACCCTGGCGCCCAGGGGGCTTCAGCCCCAGCATTTT.

The CDR3 region is CSASRADTQYF. CDR3 coding DNA: TGCAGTGCTAGTAGGGCGGATACGCAGTATTTT. The chain couples TRBV20-1 to TRBJ2-3; D gene ambiguous. The V end lost 3 bases, the J end lost 6 bases, and 7 bases lay between the germline ends. From germline, CDR1 is DFQATT and CDR2 SNEGSKA (reference sequence). The CDR3 covers 11 residues.

This sequence joins TRBV6-6 and TRBJ2-3; TRBD2 might be the D (5 bases). Trimming removed 5 bases from V and 0 bases from J, with 15 bases in between. The germline V gene has CDR1 MNHNY and CDR2 SVGAGI (reference sequence). The CDR3 has 16 amino acids. CDR3 region: CASSNFRGTSTDTQYF. The CDR3 DNA is TGTGCCAGCAGTAATTTCCGGGGTACCAGCACAGATACGCAGTATTTT.

This clone was counted once. The chain joins TRBV9 to TRBJ2-3, with unresolved D. Germline assignment: CDR1 SGDLS and CDR2 YYNGEE. The CDR3 has 15 residues. V was pared by 0 bases and J by 1 base, with 9 bases between. CDR3 coding DNA: TGTGCCAGCAGCGTAGTGCCAAGTGGCACAGATACGCAGTATTTT. Its protein is CASSVVPSGTDTQYF.

The chain recombines TRBV4-2 with TRBJ1-1, with TRBD1 matching over 9 bases. The J segment lost 4 bases and the V segment lost 0 bases, leaving 3 bases of the junction unmatched. The CDR3 is 15 amino acids. CDR1 LGHNA and CDR2 YNFKEQ come from the germline V gene. CDR3 protein: CASSQEDRGTTEAFF. The CDR3 DNA follows: TGTGCCAGCAGCCAAGAGGACAGGGGTACCACTGAAGCTTTCTTT.

The chain joins TRBV2 to TRBJ1-2, with 7 bases fitting TRBD1. Per the germline V gene, CDR1 is SNHLY and CDR2 is FYNNEI. V trimming: 6 bases; J trimming: 2 bases; junction bases outside the gene matches: 3. The length of the CDR3 is 13 residues. Here the CDR3 DNA reads TGTGCCAGCAGACGACAGGGAAACTATGGCTACACCTTC. This gives the protein CASRRQGNYGYTF.

The chain has TRBV1 and TRBJ2-3; the D segment call TRBD2 is taken from the table without a DNA check. TRBV1 is a recognized pseudogene. The CDR3 runs to 17 residues. In DNA form, the CDR3 reads TGCACCAGCAGCCAAGATGAGCGCCCCGGAAGCACAGATACGCAGTATTTT. Amino acids: CTSSQDERPGSTDTQYF.

This sequence joins TRBV7-3 and TRBJ2-3; D is ambiguous. Per germline, CDR1 SGHTA and CDR2 FQGTGA. V lost 5 bases, J lost 1 base, and 10 bases lay in between. CDR3 length equals 14 residues. CDR3 in DNA: TGTGCCAGCAGCCCAGCCCCCCGCACAGATACGCAGTATTTT. Translated, it gives CASSPAPRTDTQYF. The complete variable domain, with remaining parts taken from reference TRBV7-3 and TRBJ2-3, reads GAGVSQTPSNKVTEKGKYVELRCDPISGHTALYWYRQSLGQGPEFLIYFQGTGAADDSGLPNDRFFAVRPEGSVSTLKIQRTERGDSAVYLCASSPAPRTDTQYFGPGTRLTVL.

The DNA of the CDR3 is TGTGCCAGCAGCTTAGTCACTAGCGGGGGGACTAAGCAGTTCTTC. Translated: CASSLVTSGGTKQFF. The V and J genes are TRBV13 and TRBJ2-1; 12 nucleotides match TRBD2. Germline trimming cut 1 base from V and 11 bases from J; bases unmatched to any gene: 6. CDR1 is PRHDT and CDR2 is FYEKMQ in the germline V gene (reference sequence). CDR3 length equals 15 residues.

V usage is TRBV6-1 and J usage is TRBJ2-3, with a weak D call TRBD2 (6 bases). The CDR3 is 14 residues long. In germline, CDR1 is MNHNS, CDR2 SASEGT. The germline V and J ends were trimmed by 9 bases and 5 bases, with 18 bases remaining between them. The CDR3 is CASTGGRRVDTQYF. CDR3 nucleotides: TGTGCCAGTACTGGGGGGAGGCGGGTAGATACGCAGTATTTT.

V usage is TRBV10-3 and J usage is TRBJ2-6; 11 bases are a match to TRBD1. The V gene's germline CDR1 is ENHRY and CDR2 SYGVKD. The CDR3 loop spans 15 amino acids. After removal of 6 bases from V and 2 bases from J, the junction contained 0 bases not matched to a gene. CDR3 amino acids: CAIRDRGPGANVLTF. Written as DNA, the CDR3 is TGTGCCATCAGGGACAGGGGGCCTGGGGCCAACGTCCTGACTTTC.

This chain links TRBV10-2 with TRBJ2-1; the match to TRBD2 covers 10 bases. The CDR3 totals 16 residues. The junction had 13 bases not matched to a gene; V was cut back by 6 bases and J by 8 bases. The germline CDR1 and CDR2 sequences are WSHSY and SAAADI. CDR3 bases: TGCGCCAGCAGGAGGGGGCTAGCGGGAGTTTCCCATGAGCAGTTCTTC. Translation: CASRRGLAGVSHEQFF.

The rearrangement joins TRBV27 to TRBJ2-7, with 14 bases that match TRBD2. This CDR3 has 15 residues. V lost 3 bases to trimming and J lost 3 bases; unmatched junction nucleotides: 1. Looked up from germline, CDR1 is MNHEY and CDR2 is SMNVEV (reference sequence). CDR3 protein: CASSFGTSGSYEQYF. The DNA for the CDR3 is TGTGCCAGCAGTTTCGGGACTAGCGGGAGCTACGAGCAGTACTTC.